This T cell receptor beta chain was captured in a study of beta chain features in type 1 diabetes. The authors reverse transcribed all of the isolated RNA, so sequencing captured expressed TCRB transcripts. Produced via immunoSEQ multiplex PCR; TCRdb's table is partial and in-frame only. The sample holds some 240,000 clones, around 16% seen once. As regards this clone: Its antigen is unknown.

V was clipped by 4 bases and J by 2 bases; unmatched bases: 3. This CDR3 comprises 14 residues. Per germline, CDR1 ENHRY and CDR2 SYGVKD. The study, taken as a whole, reports: Type 1 diabetes patients had VDJ junctions that carried fewer insertions and more deletions. No resolution was reached here on whether HLA type influences TCRB rearrangement. Researchers report that Type 1 diabetes patients had moderately but significantly shorter TCRB CDR3s across all four CD4+ subsets.

This clonotype originated in a man younger than 45 with type 1 diabetes. Sequenced: naive CD4+ T cells from blood. The genes are TRBV10-3 and TRBJ2-7, with 9 nucleotides matching TRBD1. The CDR3 loop reads CAISGRTGAYEQYF. The CDR3 DNA reads TGTGCCATCAGTGGTCGGACAGGGGCCTACGAGCAGTACTTC.